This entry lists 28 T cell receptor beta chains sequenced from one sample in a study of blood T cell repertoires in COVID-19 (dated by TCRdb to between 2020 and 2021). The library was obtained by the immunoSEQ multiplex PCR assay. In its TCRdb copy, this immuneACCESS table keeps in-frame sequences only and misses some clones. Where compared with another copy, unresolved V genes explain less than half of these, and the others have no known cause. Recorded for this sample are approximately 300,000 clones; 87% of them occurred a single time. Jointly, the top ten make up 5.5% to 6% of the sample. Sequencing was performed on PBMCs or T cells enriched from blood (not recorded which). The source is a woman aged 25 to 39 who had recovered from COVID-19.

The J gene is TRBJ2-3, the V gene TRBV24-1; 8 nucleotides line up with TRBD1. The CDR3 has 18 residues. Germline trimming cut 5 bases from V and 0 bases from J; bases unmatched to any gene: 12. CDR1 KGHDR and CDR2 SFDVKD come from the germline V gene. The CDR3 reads CATSAVPGQANSTDTQYF. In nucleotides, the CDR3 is TGTGCCACCAGTGCCGTACCGGGACAGGCGAATAGCACAGATACGCAGTATTTT.

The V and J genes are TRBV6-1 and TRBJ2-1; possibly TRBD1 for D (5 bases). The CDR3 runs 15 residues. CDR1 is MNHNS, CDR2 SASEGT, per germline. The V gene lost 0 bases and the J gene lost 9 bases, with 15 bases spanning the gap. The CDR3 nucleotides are TGTGCCAGCAGTGAAGCGCGGCAGGTTCAGGGTGAGCAGTTCTTC. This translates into CASSEARQVQGEQFF.

The CDR3 DNA sequence: TGCAGTGCTAGTGGGCTCGTGGGCACAACTAATGAAAAACTGTTTTTT. This sequence encodes CSASGLVGTTNEKLFF. The chain couples TRBV20-1 to TRBJ1-4; D not certain. Per the germline V gene, CDR1 is DFQATT and CDR2 is SNEGSKA (reference sequence). V was pared by 3 bases and J by 0 bases, with 14 bases between. CDR3 length equals 16 residues.

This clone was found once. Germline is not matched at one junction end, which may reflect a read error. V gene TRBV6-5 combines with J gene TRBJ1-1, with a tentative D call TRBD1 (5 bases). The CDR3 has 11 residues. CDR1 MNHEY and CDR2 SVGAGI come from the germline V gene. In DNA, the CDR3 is TGTGCCAGCAGTTACTCGAGTCCGGGGGGGTTT. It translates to CASSYSSPGGF.

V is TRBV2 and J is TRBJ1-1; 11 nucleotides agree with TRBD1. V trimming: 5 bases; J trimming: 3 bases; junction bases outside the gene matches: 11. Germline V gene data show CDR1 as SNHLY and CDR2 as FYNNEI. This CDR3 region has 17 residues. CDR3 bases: TGTGCCAGCAGTAGGACAGGGGGCCTCGCAGGGGACACTGAAGCTTTCTTT. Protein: CASSRTGGLAGDTEAFF.

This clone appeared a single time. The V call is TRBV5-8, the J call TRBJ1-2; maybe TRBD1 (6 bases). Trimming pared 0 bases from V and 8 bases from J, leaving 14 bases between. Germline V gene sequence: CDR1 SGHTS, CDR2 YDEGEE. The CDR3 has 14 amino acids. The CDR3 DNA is TGTGCCAGCAGCTTGGAGGCGGGGGCCCTCGGCTACACCTTC. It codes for CASSLEAGALGYTF.

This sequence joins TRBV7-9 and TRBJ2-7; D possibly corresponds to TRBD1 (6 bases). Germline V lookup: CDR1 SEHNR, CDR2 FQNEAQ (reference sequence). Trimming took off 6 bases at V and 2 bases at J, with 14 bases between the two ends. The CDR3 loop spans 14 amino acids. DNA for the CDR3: TGTGCCAGCAGACCAATTACAGGGACCTACGAGCAGTACTTC. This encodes CASRPITGTYEQYF. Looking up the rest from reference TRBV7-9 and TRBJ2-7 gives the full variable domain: DTGVSQNPRHKITKRGQNVTFRCDPISEHNRLYWYRQTLGQGPEFLTYFQNEAQLEKSRLLSDRFSAERPKGSFSTLEIQRTEQGDSAMYLCASRPITGTYEQYFGPGTRLTVT.

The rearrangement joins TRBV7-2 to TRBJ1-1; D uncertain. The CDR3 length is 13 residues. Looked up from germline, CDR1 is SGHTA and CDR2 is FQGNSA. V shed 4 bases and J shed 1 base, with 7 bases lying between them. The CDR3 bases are TGTGCCAGCAGCTCCAGGCGGAACACTGAAGCTTTCTTT. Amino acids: CASSSRRNTEAFF.

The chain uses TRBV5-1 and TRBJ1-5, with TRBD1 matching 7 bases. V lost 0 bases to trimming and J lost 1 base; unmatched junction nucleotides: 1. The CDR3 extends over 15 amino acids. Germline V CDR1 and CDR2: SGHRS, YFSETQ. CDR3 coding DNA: TGCGCCAGCAGCTTGGAGGGGGCGAGCAATCAGCCCCAGCATTTT. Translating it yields CASSLEGASNQPQHF.

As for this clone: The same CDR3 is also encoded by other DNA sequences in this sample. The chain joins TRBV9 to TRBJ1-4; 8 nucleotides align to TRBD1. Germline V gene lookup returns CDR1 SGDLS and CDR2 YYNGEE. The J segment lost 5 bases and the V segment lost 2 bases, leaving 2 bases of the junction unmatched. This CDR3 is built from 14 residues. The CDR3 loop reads CASSVAGGNEKLFF. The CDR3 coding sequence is TGTGCCAGCAGCGTGGCAGGGGGCAATGAAAAACTGTTTTTT.

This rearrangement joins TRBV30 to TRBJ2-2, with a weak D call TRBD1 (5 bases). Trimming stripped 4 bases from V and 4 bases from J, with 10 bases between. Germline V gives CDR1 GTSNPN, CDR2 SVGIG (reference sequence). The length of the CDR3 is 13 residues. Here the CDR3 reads CAWTRQITGELFF. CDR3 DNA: TGTGCCTGGACCAGACAGATCACCGGGGAGCTGTTTTTT.

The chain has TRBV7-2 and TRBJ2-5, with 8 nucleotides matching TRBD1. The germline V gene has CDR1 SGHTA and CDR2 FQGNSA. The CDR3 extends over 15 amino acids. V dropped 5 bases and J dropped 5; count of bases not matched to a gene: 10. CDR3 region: CASSPRQDRVETQYF. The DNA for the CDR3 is TGTGCCAGCAGCCCACGGCAGGACAGGGTCGAGACCCAGTACTTC.

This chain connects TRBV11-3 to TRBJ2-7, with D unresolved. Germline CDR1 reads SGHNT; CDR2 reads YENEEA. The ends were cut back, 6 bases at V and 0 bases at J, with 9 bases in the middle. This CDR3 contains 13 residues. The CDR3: CASSSGSSYEQYF. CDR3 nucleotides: TGTGCCAGCAGTTCCGGTAGCTCCTACGAGCAGTACTTC.

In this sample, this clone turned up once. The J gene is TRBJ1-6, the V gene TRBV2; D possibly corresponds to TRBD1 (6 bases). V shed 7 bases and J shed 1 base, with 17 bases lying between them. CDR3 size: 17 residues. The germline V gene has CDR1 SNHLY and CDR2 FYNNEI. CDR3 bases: TGTGCCAGCAAGGGCCAGGGGTTTGGTTCCTATAATTCACCCCTCCACTTT. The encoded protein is CASKGQGFGSYNSPLHF. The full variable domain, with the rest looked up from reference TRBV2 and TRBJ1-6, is EPEVTQTPSHQVTQMGQEVILRCVPISNHLYFYWYRQILGQKVEFLVSFYNNEISEKSEIFDDQFSVERPDGSNFTLKIRSTKLEDSAMYFCASKGQGFGSYNSPLHFGNGTRLTVT.

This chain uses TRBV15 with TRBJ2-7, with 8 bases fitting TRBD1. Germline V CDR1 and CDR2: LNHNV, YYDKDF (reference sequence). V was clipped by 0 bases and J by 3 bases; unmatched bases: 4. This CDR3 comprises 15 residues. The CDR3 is CATSRDHDRGYEQYF. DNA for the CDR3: TGTGCCACCAGCAGAGATCACGACAGGGGCTACGAGCAGTACTTC.

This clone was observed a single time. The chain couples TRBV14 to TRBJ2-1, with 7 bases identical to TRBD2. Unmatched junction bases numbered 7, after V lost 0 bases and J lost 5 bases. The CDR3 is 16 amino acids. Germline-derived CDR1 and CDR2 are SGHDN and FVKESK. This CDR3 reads CASSQDKTSRDNEQFF. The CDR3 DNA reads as TGTGCCAGCAGCCAAGACAAGACTAGCCGCGACAATGAGCAGTTCTTC.

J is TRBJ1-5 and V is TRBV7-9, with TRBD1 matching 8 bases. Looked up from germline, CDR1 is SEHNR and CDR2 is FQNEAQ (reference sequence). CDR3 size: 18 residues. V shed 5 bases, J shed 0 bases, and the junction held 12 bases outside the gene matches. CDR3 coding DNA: TGTGCCAGCAGCGTTGGGGCAGGGGGCCTCATTAGCAATCAGCCCCAGCATTTT. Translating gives CASSVGAGGLISNQPQHF. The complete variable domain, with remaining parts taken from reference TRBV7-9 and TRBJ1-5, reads DTGVSQNPRHKITKRGQNVTFRCDPISEHNRLYWYRQTLGQGPEFLTYFQNEAQLEKSRLLSDRFSAERPKGSFSTLEIQRTEQGDSAMYLCASSVGAGGLISNQPQHFGDGTRLSIL.

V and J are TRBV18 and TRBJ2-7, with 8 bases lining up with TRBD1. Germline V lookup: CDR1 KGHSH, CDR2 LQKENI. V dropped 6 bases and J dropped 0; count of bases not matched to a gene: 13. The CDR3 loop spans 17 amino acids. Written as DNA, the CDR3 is TGTGCCAGCTCCCTCAGGAAAGGACAGGGCCTCTCCTACGAGCAGTACTTC. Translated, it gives CASSLRKGQGLSYEQYF.

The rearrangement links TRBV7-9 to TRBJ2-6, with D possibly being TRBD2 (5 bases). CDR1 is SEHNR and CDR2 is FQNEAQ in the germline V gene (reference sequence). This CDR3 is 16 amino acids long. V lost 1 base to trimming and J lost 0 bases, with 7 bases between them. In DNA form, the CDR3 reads TGTGCCAGCAGCTTAGAGGCGGGCTCTGGGGCCAACGTCCTGACTTTC. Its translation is CASSLEAGSGANVLTF.

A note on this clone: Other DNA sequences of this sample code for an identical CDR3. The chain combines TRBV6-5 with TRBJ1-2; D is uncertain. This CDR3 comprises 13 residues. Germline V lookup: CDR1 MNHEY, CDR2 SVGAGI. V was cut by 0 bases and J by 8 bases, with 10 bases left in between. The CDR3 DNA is TGTGCCAGCAGTTACTCGACTGGAGGGGGCTACACCTTC. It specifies CASSYSTGGGYTF.

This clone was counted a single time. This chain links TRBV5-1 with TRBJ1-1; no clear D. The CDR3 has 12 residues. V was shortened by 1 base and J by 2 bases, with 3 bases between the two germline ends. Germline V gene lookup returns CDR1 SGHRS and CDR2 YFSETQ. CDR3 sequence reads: CASSLTNTEAFF. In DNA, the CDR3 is TGCGCCAGCAGCTTGACAAACACTGAAGCTTTCTTT.

This chain's CDR3 is CASSNGRGAYGYTF. The CDR3, as DNA: TGTGCCAGCAGTAATGGGCGGGGGGCCTATGGCTACACCTTC. The chain combines TRBV6-5 with TRBJ1-2; D might be TRBD1 (6 bases). V lost 5 bases and J lost 4, with 14 bases in between. The CDR3 is 14 residues long. Germline V gene lookup returns CDR1 MNHEY and CDR2 SVGAGI.

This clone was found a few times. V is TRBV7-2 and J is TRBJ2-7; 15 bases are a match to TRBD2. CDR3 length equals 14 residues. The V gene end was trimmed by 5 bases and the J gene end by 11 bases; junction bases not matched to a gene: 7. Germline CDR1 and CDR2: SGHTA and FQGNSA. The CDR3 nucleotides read TGTGCCAGCAGCCCTCGGACTAGCGGGGGGGCGGAGTACTTC. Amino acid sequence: CASSPRTSGGAEYF.

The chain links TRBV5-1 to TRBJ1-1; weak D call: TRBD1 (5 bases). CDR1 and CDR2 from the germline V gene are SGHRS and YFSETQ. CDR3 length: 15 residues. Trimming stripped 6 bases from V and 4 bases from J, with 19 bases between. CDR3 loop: CASNLGAMSGTEAFF. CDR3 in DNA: TGCGCCAGCAACCTTGGGGCCATGAGTGGCACTGAAGCTTTCTTT.

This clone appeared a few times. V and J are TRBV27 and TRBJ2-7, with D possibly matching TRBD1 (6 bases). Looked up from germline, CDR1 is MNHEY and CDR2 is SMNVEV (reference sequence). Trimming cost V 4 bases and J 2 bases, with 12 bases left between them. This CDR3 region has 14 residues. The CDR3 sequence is CASSSRDTAYEQYF. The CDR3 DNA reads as TGTGCCAGCAGTTCCCGGGACACAGCCTACGAGCAGTACTTC.

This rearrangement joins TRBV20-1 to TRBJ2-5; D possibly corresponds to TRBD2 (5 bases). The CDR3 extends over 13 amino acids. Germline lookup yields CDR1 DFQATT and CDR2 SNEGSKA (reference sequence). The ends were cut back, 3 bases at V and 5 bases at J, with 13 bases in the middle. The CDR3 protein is CSASGPSHETQYF. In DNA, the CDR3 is TGCAGTGCTAGTGGTCCTAGCCATGAGACCCAGTACTTC.

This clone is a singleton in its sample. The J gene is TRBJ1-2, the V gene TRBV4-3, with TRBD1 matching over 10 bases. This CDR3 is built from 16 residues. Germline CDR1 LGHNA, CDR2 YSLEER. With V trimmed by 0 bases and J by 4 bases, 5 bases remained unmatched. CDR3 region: CASSQDGGTGVYGYTF. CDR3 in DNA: TGCGCCAGCAGCCAAGACGGGGGGACAGGGGTCTATGGCTACACCTTC.

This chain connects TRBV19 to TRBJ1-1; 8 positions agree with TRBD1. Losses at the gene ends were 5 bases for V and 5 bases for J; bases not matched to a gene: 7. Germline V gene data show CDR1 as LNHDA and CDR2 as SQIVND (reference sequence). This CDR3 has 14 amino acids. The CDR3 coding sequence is TGTGCCAGTAGTGTACAGGGGGTAGGGACTGAAGCTTTCTTT. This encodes CASSVQGVGTEAFF. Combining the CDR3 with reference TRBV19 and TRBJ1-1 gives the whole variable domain DGGITQSPKYLFRKEGQNVTLSCEQNLNHDAMYWYRQDPGQGLRLIYYSQIVNDFQKGDIAEGYSVSREKKESFPLTVTSAQKNPTAFYLCASSVQGVGTEAFFGQGTRLTVV.